This TCR beta chain was profiled in a study of control samples from healthy donors and cancer patients. TCRdb's copy holds only in-frame clones and misses some; the assay was immunoSEQ multiplex PCR. The data show some 90,000 clones, about 88% seen once. This receptor was taken from a woman in her fifties or sixties in good health. Sequencing was carried out using blood.

CDR3 loop: CASSGQRNFYNEQFF. CDR3 DNA: TGTGCCAGTAGCGGACAGAGGAACTTCTACAATGAGCAGTTCTTC. The chain uses TRBV19 and TRBJ2-1; D perhaps matches TRBD1 (6 bases). V was pared by 6 bases and J by 3 bases, with 15 bases between. Germline CDR1 is LNHDA and CDR2 is SQIVND (reference sequence). The CDR3 has 15 residues.